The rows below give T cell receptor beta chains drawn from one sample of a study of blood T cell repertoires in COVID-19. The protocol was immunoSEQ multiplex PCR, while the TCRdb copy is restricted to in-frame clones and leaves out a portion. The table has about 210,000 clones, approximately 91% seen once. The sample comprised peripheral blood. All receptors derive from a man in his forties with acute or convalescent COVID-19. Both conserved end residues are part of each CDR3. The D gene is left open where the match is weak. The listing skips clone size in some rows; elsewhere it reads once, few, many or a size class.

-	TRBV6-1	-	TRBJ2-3	TGTGCCAGCAGTGAATGGCAGGACACAGATACGCAGTATTTT	CASSEWQDTDTQYF
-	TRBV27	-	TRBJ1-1	TGTGCCAGCGCTCTAGAGTCGGGAGACATTGAAGCTTTCTTT	CASALESGDIEAFF
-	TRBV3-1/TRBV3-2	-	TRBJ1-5	TGTGCCAGCAGCCCAGACCTAAATAGCAATCAGCCCCAGCATTTT	CASSPDLNSNQPQHF
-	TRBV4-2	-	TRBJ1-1	TGTGCCAGCAGCCAAGCCAAGAAAGACAGGAACACTGAAGCTTTCTTT	CASSQAKKDRNTEAFF
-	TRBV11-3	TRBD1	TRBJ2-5	TGTGCCAGCAGCGGACAGGCACAAGAGACCCAGTACTTC	CASSGQAQETQYF
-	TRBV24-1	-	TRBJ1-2	TGTGCCACCAGGTCTTCAGGAAAAGACTATGGCTACACCTTC	CATRSSGKDYGYTF
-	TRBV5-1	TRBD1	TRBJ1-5	TGCGCCAGCAGCTCCCGGGACAGGGGTATTCAGCCCCAGCATTTT	CASSSRDRGIQPQHF
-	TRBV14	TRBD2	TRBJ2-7	TGTGCCAGCAGCCAAAGCAGCGGGGGGTTTAGGCAGTACTTC	CASSQSSGGFRQYF
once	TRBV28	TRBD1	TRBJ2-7	TGTGCCAGCAGTTTAAATTCTCCGGGACAGGGTTTAGACGAGCAGTACTTC	CASSLNSPGQGLDEQYF
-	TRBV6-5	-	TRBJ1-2	TGTGCCAGCAGGCAAACCTGGACAGCCCCTTTAGGCTACACCTTC	CASRQTWTAPLGYTF
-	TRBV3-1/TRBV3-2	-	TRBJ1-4	TGTGCCAGCAGCCAGGTTTCAGGGAATGAAAAACTGTTTTTT	CASSQVSGNEKLFF
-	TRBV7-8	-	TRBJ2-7	TGTGCCAGCAGCCCCCGGACTGCATACGAGCAGTACTTC	CASSPRTAYEQYF
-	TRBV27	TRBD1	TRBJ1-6	TGTGCCAGCATCCCAGGGGGACTGACTAATTCACCCCTCCACTTT	CASIPGGLTNSPLHF
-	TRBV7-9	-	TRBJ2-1	TGTGCCAGCAGCAACAACCAGGGTATGTCAAGGGATGAGCAGTTCTTC	CASSNNQGMSRDEQFF
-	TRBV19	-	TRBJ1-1	TGTGCCAGTAGTCCTCAGGGGATTAACACTGAAGCTTTCTTT	CASSPQGINTEAFF
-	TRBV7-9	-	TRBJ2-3	TGTGCCAGCAGCTTCCGACAGGTCGCTAGCACAGATACGCAGTATTTT	CASSFRQVASTDTQYF
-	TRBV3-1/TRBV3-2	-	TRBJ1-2	TGTGCCAGCAGCCACGACGGGGTGGGGAGCTATGGCTACACCTTC	CASSHDGVGSYGYTF
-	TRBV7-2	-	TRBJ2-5	TGTGCCAGCAGCCGACTAGGCCGAGAGACCCAGTACTTC	CASSRLGRETQYF
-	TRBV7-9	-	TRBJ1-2	TGTGCCAGCAGCCCCCGGGGGAGCTATGGCTACACCTTC	CASSPRGSYGYTF
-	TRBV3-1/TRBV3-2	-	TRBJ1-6	TGTGCCAGCAGCCATTCTTTCAGGGACTATAATTCACCCCTCCACTTT	CASSHSFRDYNSPLHF
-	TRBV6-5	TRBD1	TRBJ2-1	TGTGCCAGCAGCCGGGACAGGCGTCCCTACAATGAGCAGTTCTTC	CASSRDRRPYNEQFF
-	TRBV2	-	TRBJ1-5	TGTGCCAGCAGTGAAGCGCTTACGGGTACGAGGCCCCAGCATTTT	CASSEALTGTRPQHF
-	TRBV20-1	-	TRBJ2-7	TGCAGTGCTAGGGAGGGATACGAGCAGTACTTC	CSAREGYEQYF
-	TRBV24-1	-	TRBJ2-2	TGTGCCACCAGTGATTTGAATGGGCAGGGTCACACCGGGGAGCTGTTTTTT	CATSDLNGQGHTGELFF
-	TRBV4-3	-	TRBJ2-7	TGCGCCAGCAGCCAAGATCCGGACAGTCCCCCTGGGTTC	CASSQDPDSPPGF
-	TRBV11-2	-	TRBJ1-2	TGTGCCAGCAGCTTAGATTGGAGGGATGGCTACACCTTC	CASSLDWRDGYTF
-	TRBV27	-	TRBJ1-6	TGTGCCAGCAGTTCCCCGGGAACGGGGGATTCACCCCTCCACTTT	CASSSPGTGDSPLHF
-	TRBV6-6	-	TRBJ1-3	TGTGCCAGCAGTTACATGGAGCGGAGCTCTGGAAACACCATATATTTT	CASSYMERSSGNTIYF
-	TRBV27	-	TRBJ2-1	TGTGCCAGCAGTTTCTCTGCGGGCGTGACCTACAATGAGCAGTTCTTC	CASSFSAGVTYNEQFF
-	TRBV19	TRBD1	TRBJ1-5	TGTGCCAGTAGTACACAGGGGGCAGTGGGCAATCAGCCCCAGCATTTT	CASSTQGAVGNQPQHF
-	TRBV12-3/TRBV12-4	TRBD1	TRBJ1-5	TGTGCCAGCAGTGGACAGGCGGATCAGCCCCAGCATTTT	CASSGQADQPQHF
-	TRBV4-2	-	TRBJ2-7	TGTGCCAGCAGCCAGGCAGGGGTCTACGAGCAGTACTTC	CASSQAGVYEQYF
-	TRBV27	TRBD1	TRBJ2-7	TGTGCCAGCAGTTTAGATAGGGGACAGGGGGCCGAGCAGTACTTC	CASSLDRGQGAEQYF
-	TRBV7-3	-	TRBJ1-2	TGTGCCAGCAGCTTAACTAGCGGGGTCGGAGGCTACACCTTC	CASSLTSGVGGYTF
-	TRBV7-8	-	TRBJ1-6	TGTGCCAGCAGCTTGCAGGGGTATAATTCACCCCTCCACTTT	CASSLQGYNSPLHF
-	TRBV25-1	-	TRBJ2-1	TGTGCCAGCAGTGAATGGGCCGAACCCCCCAATGAGCAGTTCTTC	CASSEWAEPPNEQFF
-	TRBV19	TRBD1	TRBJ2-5	TGTGCCAGTAGTATGAGGGGGCTCAGGGAGACCCAGTACTTC	CASSMRGLRETQYF
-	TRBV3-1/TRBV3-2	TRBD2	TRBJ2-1	TGTGCCAGCAGCCAAGTGGCGGGGGATGTTAATGAGCAGTTCTTC	CASSQVAGDVNEQFF
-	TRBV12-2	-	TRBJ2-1	TGTGCAAGTCGCTTCCAACCATTCCGGACTAGCGGGAGTTGGTATGAGCAGTTCTTC	CASRFQPFRTSGSWYEQFF
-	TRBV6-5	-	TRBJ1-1	TGTGCCAGCAGCCTGCAGGGATTCACTGAAGCTTTCTTT	CASSLQGFTEAFF
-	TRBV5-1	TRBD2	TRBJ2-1	TGCGCCAGCAGCTTCCAAAGCGGGGGGGCCCTCAATGAGCAGTTCTTC	CASSFQSGGALNEQFF
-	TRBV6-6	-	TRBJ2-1	TGTGCCAGCAGTTACTCTCTAGCAAGGTTGGATGAGCAGTTCTTC	CASSYSLARLDEQFF
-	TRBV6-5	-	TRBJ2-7	TGTGCCAGCAGTTACTCGATTCCGGTTAGCTCCTACGAGCAGTACTTC	CASSYSIPVSSYEQYF
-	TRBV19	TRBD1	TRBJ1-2	TGTGCCAGTAGTATCTCTTCAGGGGGCGATGGCTACACCTTC	CASSISSGGDGYTF
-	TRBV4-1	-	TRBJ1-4	TGCGCCAGCAGCCTCAAGACAGCTATTAATGAAAAACTGTTTTTT	CASSLKTAINEKLFF